The 9 T cell receptor beta chains presented below share a single source sample, sequenced in a study of T cell clonality in common variable immunodeficiency. Their target antigens are unknown. TCRdb's table, derived via immunoSEQ multiplex PCR, lists solely in-frame clones and lacks some. Listed for the sample are some 16,000 clones, none seen a single time. General observations from the study: Fewer deletions and N-nucleotide insertions were reportedly seen in common variable immunodeficiency TCR beta sequences.

The specimen sequenced was peripheral blood mononuclear cells. These TCRs come from a human donor with common variable immunodeficiency.

This clone was seen a handful of times. The chain's CDR3 is CASSQGTGLSTDTQYF. Incomplete CDR3 DNA: TGTGCCAGCAGCCAGGGGACAGGCTTATCCACAGATACG. The chain is built from TRBV7-6 and TRBJ2-3; TRBD1 matches at 8 bases. The read falls 3 residues short of the CDR3 end, and the missing part is taken from the germline J gene. Unmatched junction bases numbered 9, after V lost 5 bases and J lost 2 bases. CDR3 length: 16 amino acids. Germline values: CDR1 SGHVS, CDR2 FNYEAQ.

By share, this clone ranks as medium-sized. The read is 3 residues too short to cover the CDR3 end, so that end is filled in from the germline J gene. The chain is built from TRBV20-1 and TRBJ2-1; TRBD1 is a possible D gene (6 bases). The CDR3 is 14 residues long. The V gene lost 6 bases and the J gene lost 0 bases, with 12 bases spanning the gap. Looked up from germline, CDR1 is DFQATT and CDR2 is SNEGSKA (reference sequence). CDR3 region: CSARTGFSYNEQFF. Incomplete CDR3 DNA: TGCAGTGCCCGAACAGGGTTCTCCTACAATGAG.

Concerning this clone: Read coverage stops 3 residues before the CDR3 terminus; the germline J gene supplies the remainder. J is TRBJ1-2 and V is TRBV7-2; 8 bases are shared with TRBD1. This CDR3 has 13 amino acids. The germline gives CDR1 SGHTA, CDR2 FQGNSA. The V gene end was trimmed by 5 bases and the J gene end by 7 bases; junction bases not matched to a gene: 6. CDR3 bases read: TGTGCCAGCAGCCTCGGACAGGGATTTGGC. The encoded protein is CASSLGQGFG. The entire CDR3 reads CASSLGQGFGYTF.

This clone was recorded many times. The read comes to an end 3 residues before the CDR3 does, leaving the germline J gene to fill in the end. This chain joins TRBV5-1 and TRBJ2-3; D gene ambiguous. Trimming shortened V by 0 bases and J by 0 bases, and 8 bases separated the two germline ends. Germline loops: CDR1 SGHRS, CDR2 YFSETQ. The CDR3 runs 15 residues. The sequenced part of the CDR3 DNA is TGCGCCAGCAGCTTGGTCCAAGCTAGCACAGATACG. Amino acids: CASSLVQASTDT. The whole CDR3 region reads CASSLVQASTDTQYF.

This clone was seen a handful of times. Read coverage stops 3 residues before the CDR3 terminus; the germline J gene supplies the remainder. This chain uses TRBV19 with TRBJ1-1; tentatively, D is TRBD1 (6 bases). The CDR3 has 15 residues. V lost 1 base, J lost 5 bases, and 14 bases lay in between. Germline V gene lookup returns CDR1 LNHDA and CDR2 SQIVND (reference sequence). CDR3 amino acids: CASSIGRGARTEAFF. The sequenced CDR3 bases are TGTGCCAGTAGTATAGGACGGGGGGCGAGGACTGAA.

This clone was counted many times. The CDR3 extends 3 residues past the end of the read, so its final part is completed from the germline J gene. The chain recombines TRBV20-1 with TRBJ1-2; 8 bases are shared with TRBD1. Germline values: CDR1 DFQATT, CDR2 SNEGSKA (reference sequence). The CDR3 loop spans 17 amino acids. Unmatched junction bases numbered 14, after V lost 1 base and J lost 4 bases. The sequenced CDR3 bases are TGCAGTGCTAGAGGGGGCGGGCAGGGGGCCCCTGTCTATGGC. Protein: CSARGGGQGAPVYG. The entire CDR3 is CSARGGGQGAPVYGYTF.

This clone showed up just a few times. The sequenced part of the CDR3 DNA is TGCGCCAGCAGCGCGGGGACTAGCCTTACCTACGAG. Translating it yields CASSAGTSLTYE. The CDR3 reads in full as CASSAGTSLTYEQYF. J is TRBJ2-7 and V is TRBV10-1; 9 bases map to TRBD2. The read falls 3 residues short of the CDR3 end, and the missing part is taken from the germline J gene. The CDR3 consists of 15 residues. V shed 6 bases, J shed 2 bases, and the junction held 8 bases outside the gene matches. CDR1 and CDR2 from the germline V gene are WNHNN and SYGVQD (reference sequence).

This clone was seen ten or more times. CDR3 DNA (partial): TGTGCCAGCAGCGGCAGGGTCAGCTCCTACGAG. As protein: CASSGRVSSYE. The CDR3 in full is CASSGRVSSYEQYF. The J gene is TRBJ2-7, the V gene TRBV2; D might be TRBD1 (5 bases). Read data end 3 residues before the CDR3 end; the end is taken from the germline J gene. Looked up from germline, CDR1 is SNHLY and CDR2 is FYNNEI. Trimming pared 6 bases from V and 0 bases from J, leaving 12 bases between. The CDR3 length is 14 residues.

This clone was detected many times. The CDR3 end lies 3 residues beyond the end of the read and is filled in from the germline J gene. The V gene is TRBV7-2, the J gene TRBJ2-7, with 7 nucleotides matching TRBD1. V dropped 6 bases and J dropped 6; count of bases not matched to a gene: 11. Germline V CDR1 and CDR2: SGHTA, FQGNSA. This CDR3 region has 14 residues. The CDR3 sequence is CASRGTASTSEQYF. Incomplete CDR3 DNA: TGTGCCAGCAGGGGGACAGCGTCCACGTCCGAG.